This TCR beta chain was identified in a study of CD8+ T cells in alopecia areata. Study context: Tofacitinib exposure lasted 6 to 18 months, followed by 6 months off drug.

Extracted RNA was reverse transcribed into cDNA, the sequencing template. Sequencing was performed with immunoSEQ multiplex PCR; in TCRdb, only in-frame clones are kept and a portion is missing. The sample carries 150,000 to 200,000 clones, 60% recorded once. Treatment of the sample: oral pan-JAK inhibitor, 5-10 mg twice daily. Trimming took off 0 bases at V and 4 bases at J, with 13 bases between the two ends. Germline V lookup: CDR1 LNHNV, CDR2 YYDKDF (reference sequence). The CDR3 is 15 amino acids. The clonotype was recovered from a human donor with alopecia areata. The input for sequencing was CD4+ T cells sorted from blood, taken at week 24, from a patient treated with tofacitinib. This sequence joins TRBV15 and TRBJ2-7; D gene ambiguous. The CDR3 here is CATSRDLGGRYEQYF. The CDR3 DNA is TGTGCCACCAGCAGAGATCTCGGTGGAAGGTACGAGCAGTACTTC.